This entry describes one T cell receptor (beta chain). The target of this receptor is not known. Qualities for individual bases were not recorded, and no much larger clone is one base off. Whole blood was collected in K2EDTA tubes by collaborating institutions according to the institutions' own protocols. Collaborator samples were shipped for TCRbeta analysis as frozen whole blood, isolated PBMCs, or DNA extracted from either sample type. TCRbeta CDR3 regions were amplified from genomic DNA using the immunoSEQ Assay, a bias-controlled multiplex PCR. The study's own analysis went as follows. The number of nucleated cells in each sample was estimated from the amplification of reference gene primers within the assay. To quantify the absolute abundance of each unique TCRbeta CDR3 rearrangement, sequence reads were collapsed and filtered. For each sample, productive Simpson clonality was calculated as the square root of Simpson's diversity index across productive rearrangements. The table comes from immuneACCESS by way of TCRdb, which keeps in-frame sequences with V and J called. Part of the clones is missing from these tables; in studies checked, under half for an unresolved V gene and the rest for unknown reasons. V and J calls plus clone size are reproduced from that table; the DNA served to infer D and trimming. The sample table holds some 150,000 clones, of which approximately 80% were seen once. The top ten clones comprise approximately 4.6% of the sample.

This sample is drawn from a study of blood T cell repertoires in COVID-19 (dated by TCRdb to 2019 to 2021). About the full investigation: Samples from collaborators originated in the United States, Italy and Spain and spanned both the acute and convalescent phases of COVID-19. Deeply sampled blood TCRbeta repertoires from subjects exposed to, actively infected with, or recovered from COVID-19 were included in the dataset. Where available, HLA class I and class II types were taken from metadata supplied by the sample provider and were not determined by assay-based typing. A freely available public database, intended as a resource for researchers studying the immune response to SARS-CoV-2, is where the repertoires were released. The material from the prospective study consisted of cDNA or gDNA derived from T cells, B-cell-depleted T cells, or PBMCs. A de-identified subject ID, COVID-19 status, age in years and sex were almost always included in the sample metadata. The samples were drawn from the first 160 participants of the ongoing ImmuneRACE study and from some 1,300 subjects provided by 6 global collaborators.

CDR1 and CDR2, looked up from the germline V gene, are MNHEY and SVGAGI. Germline trimming: 7 bases from V, 10 bases from J; junction bases outside gene matches: 9. Inclusive of the bounding cysteine and phenylalanine, the CDR3 is 14 residues long. The CDR3 DNA has 42 bases and is translated from base 1. Study-wide conclusions, independent of this receptor: Clinical and demographic metadata were provided uncurated, with the amount varying by source and participant.

This TCR was sampled from a human donor in a cohort sampled during active COVID-19. Sequenced sample: peripheral blood. Recombination joined TRBV6-5 with TRBJ1-4, with 10 bases matching TRBD1. The CDR3: CASTKGQGYGKLFF. The DNA sequence is given as TGTGCCAGCACCAAGGGACAGGGGTACGGAAAACTGTTTTTT.